This T cell receptor beta chain was profiled in a study of PD-L1 blockade in urothelial cancer (TCRdb year 2017). About the study as a whole: Every patient began therapy at some point between 2013 and 2015 and was given atezolizumab 1,200 mg intravenously every 3 weeks. About 90% of the 29 patients were identified as males with urothelial cancer of bladder origin, and a prior smoking history was reported by 18 of 29 patients. Patients had an ECOG performance status of 0 or 1 and had received between 0 and 3 prior chemotherapy regimens. Blood samples were analyzed at two time points: 3 weeks after treatment start (second dose) and 6 weeks after treatment start. Blood samples gave a median of 141,255 T cells and tens of thousands of unique TCRs, with a median clonality of about 0.078. Somatic, immune and clinical correlates of response to PD-L1 blockade with atezolizumab in urothelial cancer were the focus of an exploratory multi-omic analysis. Pretreatment tumor samples and matched peripheral blood, collected serially before and after atezolizumab treatment, underwent TCR sequencing. Progression-free survival longer than 6 months counted as durable clinical benefit, and TCR features were additionally tested against both progression-free and overall survival. In the same patients, pretreatment tumors underwent whole exome sequencing and RNA sequencing in addition to TCR sequencing. Nine patients reached durable clinical benefit, while 20 patients did not. Pretreatment blood TCR-seq was available for twenty-nine patients, at least one posttreatment blood collection was obtained for around 24 patients, and tumor TCR-seq was available for around 24 patients. The study at large found these results: At 3 weeks after the start of treatment, tumor-associated TCR clones in peripheral blood had expanded more in patients with durable benefit (n ≈ 20, p = 0.022). Improved progression-free and overall survival was found to be associated with pretreatment peripheral blood TCR clonality below the median. Because of the small sample size (n ≈ 30) and the many exploratory analyses performed, the results are intended to be regarded as hypothesis-generating.

V ends up 4 bases short and J 10 bases short, with an unmatched junction base count of 5. The germline V gene provides CDR1 MDHEN and CDR2 SYDVKM. The CDR3 numbers 15 residues from cysteine through phenylalanine. Only CDR3 DNA is held: 45 bases, read in frame from base 1. The sample's time point label is to be understood as: pretreatment peripheral blood. The cohort included about 30 patients with locally advanced or metastatic urothelial carcinoma who were treated at Memorial Sloan Kettering on a trial protocol. Peripheral blood mononuclear cells were collected from each patient pretreatment and during treatment, giving between 1 and 8 total time points per patient. The Qiagen DNeasy Blood extraction kit was used to purify genomic DNA from total PBMCs and tumor samples. PBMCs were collected pretreatment and during treatment, and were isolated and stored as previously described. In the case of this clone: Its binding antigen is unknown. No quality values exist for individual bases; no much larger clone is one base distant.

Synthetic TCR analog templates were spiked into each PCR so that absolute template abundance could be estimated from read counts. TCRbeta CDR3 regions were amplified from genomic DNA with bias-controlled V and J gene primers using the immunoSEQ assay. Sequencing of rearranged TCRbeta segments was performed at approximately 20X coverage. In the paper's pipeline: Sequencing errors were corrected by clustering, and CDR3s were annotated against IMGT so that V, D and J genes could be assigned. Out-of-frame and stop-codon sequences were excluded, and only productive TCRbeta rearrangements were used in downstream analyses. To compute clonality, Shannon entropy was normalized by the log of the number of unique productive sequences and then subtracted from one. Fisher's exact test with Benjamini-Hochberg correction, at a threshold of adjusted p below 0.01, was used to find clones that differed between time points or between blood and tumor. Sourced from immuneACCESS, this table was stored by TCRdb with only in-frame sequences that have V and J called. A share of the clones is absent; for the studies checked, an unresolved V gene accounts for under half, and the remainder has no known explanation. V, J and clone size derive from that table, while D and trimming were established from the DNA sequence. The sample data list over 65,000 clones, and approximately 87% of these were observed just once. The ten largest clonotypes hold 3.5% to 5% of the sample.

The sequence was obtained from a man between 65 and 80 years old with urothelial cancer. The receptor chain draws on TRBV28 and TRBJ2-1; 15 bases in the middle match TRBD2. Sequencing used PBMCs, obtained around atezolizumab (anti-PD-L1) treatment. The CDR3: CASSWTSGRAWEQFF. Here is the DNA: TGTGCCAGCAGTTGGACTAGCGGGAGGGCCTGGGAGCAGTTCTTC.